The 23 T cell receptor beta chains in this list originate from one sample, sequenced in a study of early T cells in non-severe SARS-CoV-2 infection. TCRdb reprocessed the 5' RACE reads via MiXCR and lists one record per CDR3 protein. The top ten clones hold 5% to 5.5% of a sample with roughly 46,000 distinct CDR3 sequences, about 5.2% of them seen once. The sequencing here drew on whole blood, taken at baseline. These receptors originate from an adult who was a healthcare worker with PCR-confirmed SARS-CoV-2 infection or an uninfected control (not recorded which).

This clonotype came up once. Just one base apart from a much larger clone, this may be a read error. Without the conserved terminal phenylalanine or tryptophan, this CDR3 likely stems from a read error. The gene calls are TRBV7-8 and TRBJ2-5, with D perhaps matching TRBD1 or TRBD2 (5 bases each). CDR3 length: 16 residues. V was pared by 1 base and J by 2 bases, with 14 bases between. Germline V lookup: CDR1 SGHVS, CDR2 FQNEAQ. The CDR3 spells CASSLVVGTKQETQYS. CDR3 bases: TGTGCCAGCAGCTTAGTCGTGGGGACCAAACAAGAGACCCAGTACTCC.

This clonotype was picked up many times. This chain uses TRBV7-3 with TRBJ2-4; weak D call: TRBD2 (6 bases). Trimming took off 7 bases at V and 0 bases at J, with 19 bases between the two ends. This CDR3 region has 17 residues. Germline V gene sequence: CDR1 SGHTA, CDR2 FQGTGA. The CDR3 is CASIPREPERAKNIQYF. CDR3 sequence (DNA): TGTGCCAGCATCCCTCGGGAGCCCGAACGAGCCAAAAACATTCAGTACTTC. The variable domain in full, with the rest retrieved from reference TRBV7-3 and TRBJ2-4, is GAGVSQTPSNKVTEKGKYVELRCDPISGHTALYWYRQSLGQGPEFLIYFQGTGAADDSGLPNDRFFAVRPEGSVSTLKIQRTERGDSAVYLCASIPREPERAKNIQYFGAGTRLSVL.

This clonotype was counted at least ten times. The chain uses TRBV6-2 or TRBV6-3 and TRBJ1-3; no clear D. CDR1 and CDR2 from the germline V gene are MNHEY and SVGEGT. There are 15 residues in the CDR3. Trimming shortened V by 10 bases and J by 0 bases, and 16 bases separated the two germline ends. The CDR3 protein is CATGRTTRSGNTIYF. Written as DNA, the CDR3 is TGTGCCACCGGGCGGACGACCCGCTCTGGAAACACCATATATTTT.

This clonotype has at least ten counts. V gene TRBV6-5 combines with J gene TRBJ2-7; no firm D call. V was clipped by 0 bases and J by 7 bases, with 13 bases between them. Germline V gene data show CDR1 as MNHEY and CDR2 as SVGAGI. This CDR3 comprises 14 residues. CDR3 in amino acids: CASSYSARSREQYF. Here the CDR3 DNA reads TGTGCCAGCAGTTACTCGGCCAGGTCCCGGGAGCAGTACTTC.

At least ten counts were recorded for this clonotype. The chain joins TRBV30 to TRBJ1-1; D might be TRBD1 (6 bases). The CDR3 has 11 amino acids. From germline, CDR1 is GTSNPN and CDR2 SVGIG (reference sequence). The V and J ends lost 4 bases and 7 bases respectively, with 10 bases between them. CDR3 nucleotide sequence: TGTGCCTGGACGGGAGGGGGTGAAGCTTTCTTT. This sequence encodes CAWTGGGEAFF. Full variable domain (missing parts from reference TRBV30 and TRBJ1-1): SQTIHQWPATLVQPVGSPLSLECTVEGTSNPNLYWYRQAAGRGLQLLFYSVGIGQISSEVPQNLSASRPQDRQFILSSKKLLLSDSGFYLCAWTGGGEAFFGQGTRLTVV.

This clonotype appeared a few times. This chain joins TRBV11-2 and TRBJ2-1, with D unresolved. V was clipped by 2 bases and J by 4 bases, with 9 bases between them. CDR3 length equals 14 residues. Germline loops: CDR1 SGHAT, CDR2 FQNNGV. The CDR3 DNA is TGTGCCAGCAGCTTATCTCCGGAATACAATGAGCAGTTCTTC. The encoded protein is CASSLSPEYNEQFF.

As regards this clonotype: A much larger clone lies a single base off, so this may be a read error. This rearrangement joins TRBV25-1 to TRBJ2-2; D may be TRBD1 (5 bases). Trimming took 4 bases from V and 1 from J, leaving 10 bases between them. CDR3 length: 15 residues. Germline V gives CDR1 MGHDK, CDR2 SYGVNS. The CDR3 here is CASSAMTVNTGELFF. The CDR3 DNA reads as TGTGCCAGCAGTGCCATGACAGTGAACACCGGGGAGCTGTTTTTT.

In this sample, this clonotype turned up many times. V usage is TRBV2 and J usage is TRBJ2-3, with TRBD2 as a possible D gene (5 bases). The CDR3 runs to 14 residues. The V gene's germline CDR1 is SNHLY and CDR2 FYNNEI. V lost 7 bases and J 2 bases, leaving 13 bases between the germline ends. The CDR3 sequence: CASKMEVDTDTQYF. CDR3 bases: TGTGCCAGCAAGATGGAGGTAGACACAGATACGCAGTATTTT.

The V and J genes are TRBV7-9 and TRBJ2-5; TRBD2 matches 10 bases. CDR1 SEHNR and CDR2 FQNEAQ come from the germline V gene (reference sequence). V lost 6 bases, J lost 5 bases, and 15 bases stayed unmatched. This CDR3 is 17 amino acids long. CDR3 loop: CASSSGTSAGLLETQYF. In nucleotides, the CDR3 is TGTGCCAGCAGTTCCGGGACTAGCGCCGGATTGTTGGAGACCCAGTACTTC.

This clonotype has only a few counts. DNA of the CDR3: TGTGCCAGCAGTTACACGACAGGGTTCGGGAGTTTACGAAATGAAAAACTGTTTTTT. Its protein is CASSYTTGFGSLRNEKLFF. The chain recombines TRBV6-5 with TRBJ1-4; 7 bases match TRBD1. The CDR3 has 19 amino acids. Per germline, CDR1 MNHEY and CDR2 SVGAGI. V lost 2 bases, J lost 5 bases, and 17 bases stayed unmatched.

There are many counts of this clonotype. The gene calls are TRBV5-1 and TRBJ2-5; perhaps TRBD2 as D (5 bases). The CDR3 runs 15 residues. Germline CDR1 SGHRS, CDR2 YFSETQ. Trimming took off 0 bases at V and 7 bases at J, with 16 bases between the two ends. The CDR3 region is CASSLDGGTGGTQYF. CDR3 DNA: TGCGCCAGCAGCTTGGATGGAGGAACGGGTGGGACCCAGTACTTC.

In regard to this clonotype: The junction shows a germline mismatch at one end, possibly a read error. This rearrangement joins TRBV27 to TRBJ2-3; D is unclear. Germline V gives CDR1 MNHEY, CDR2 SMNVEV (reference sequence). This CDR3 has 12 residues. The CDR3 region is CARSLSPDTQYF. The CDR3 DNA reads as TGTGCCAGGAGTTTATCCCCAGATACGCAGTATTTT.

The chain employs TRBV7-2 and TRBJ2-2; tentatively, D is TRBD1 (6 bases). V was cut by 0 bases and J by 7 bases, with 15 bases left in between. This CDR3 is 16 amino acids long. CDR1 and CDR2 (germline): SGHTA, FQGNSA. The CDR3 region has the DNA TGTGCCAGCAGCTTAGCGGGGACATTTCTTTTCGGGGAGCTGTTTTTT. This gives the protein CASSLAGTFLFGELFF.

In its sample, this clonotype was seen many times. This rearrangement joins TRBV3-1 to TRBJ2-5; 12 nucleotides agree with TRBD2. The V segment lost 1 base and the J segment 2 bases; nucleotides outside the gene matches: 2. The CDR3 has 16 amino acids. Germline CDR1 reads LGHDT; CDR2 reads YNNKEL (reference sequence). The CDR3 loop reads CASSQGTSGTQETQYF. The CDR3 coding sequence is TGTGCCAGCAGCCAAGGGACTAGCGGGACGCAAGAGACCCAGTACTTC.

Many counts were recorded for this clonotype. This chain uses TRBV20-1 with TRBJ2-5, with 8 bases matching TRBD2. The germline CDR1 and CDR2 sequences are DFQATT and SNEGSKA (reference sequence). The CDR3 sequence is 12 residues long. V lost 3 bases and J lost 7; bases outside the gene matches: 4. The CDR3 loop reads CSASEAGGTQYF. CDR3 DNA: TGCAGTGCTAGTGAGGCGGGGGGGACCCAGTACTTC.

This chain uses TRBV3-1 with TRBJ2-7; TRBD1 agrees at 10 bases. J lost 5 bases, V lost 5 bases, and 3 bases had no gene match. The V gene's germline CDR1 is LGHDT and CDR2 YNNKEL (reference sequence). CDR3 length: 13 amino acids. The CDR3 DNA is TGTGCCAGCAGCGGGACAGGGGAAGACGAGCAGTACTTC. As protein: CASSGTGEDEQYF.

DNA of the CDR3: TGTGCCAGCAGCTCGGGACAGGGTCATAATTCACCCCTCCACTTT. As protein: CASSSGQGHNSPLHF. The rearrangement joins TRBV7-8 to TRBJ1-6, with 9 nucleotides matching TRBD1. Germline trimming cut 4 bases from V and 5 bases from J; bases unmatched to any gene: 3. CDR1 is SGHVS, CDR2 FQNEAQ, per germline. CDR3 size: 15 residues. Looking up the rest from reference TRBV7-8 and TRBJ1-6 gives the full variable domain: GAGVSQSPRYKVAKRGQDVALRCDPISGHVSLFWYQQALGQGPEFLTYFQNEAQLDKSGLPSDRFFAERPEGSVSTLKIQRTQQEDSAVYLCASSSGQGHNSPLHFGNGTRLTVT.

In this sample, this clonotype turned up a few times. The rearrangement joins TRBV24-1 to TRBJ2-1; 8 nucleotides line up with TRBD2. The trim removed 4 bases at V and 13 bases at J, leaving 5 bases unmatched. The germline V gene encodes CDR1 KGHDR and CDR2 SFDVKD. This CDR3 contains 12 residues. This chain's CDR3 is CATSDPGTSQFF. The CDR3 region has the DNA TGTGCCACCAGTGACCCCGGGACTAGTCAGTTCTTC.

CDR3 DNA sequence: TGTGCCAGCAGCTACTTACCGGGCACTGAAGCTTTCTTT. Translated: CASSYLPGTEAFF. This sequence joins TRBV3-1 and TRBJ1-1; D is unresolved. This CDR3 region has 13 residues. Germline V gene lookup returns CDR1 LGHDT and CDR2 YNNKEL (reference sequence). Deletions cut 5 bases from V and 4 bases from J, with 11 bases between. The full variable domain, in which reference TRBV3-1 and TRBJ1-1 provide the parts outside the CDR3, is DTAVSQTPKYLVTQMGNDKSIKCEQNLGHDTMYWYKQDSKKFLKIMFSYNNKELIINETVPNRFSPKSPDKAHLNLHINSLELGDSAVYFCASSYLPGTEAFFGQGTRLTVV.

Many counts were recorded for this clonotype. The chain carries TRBV9 and TRBJ2-7, with unresolved D. This CDR3 comprises 14 residues. The germline V gene encodes CDR1 SGDLS and CDR2 YYNGEE. The V and J ends lost 3 bases and 2 bases respectively, with 12 bases between them. CDR3 bases: TGTGCCAGCAGCGCCGCCCTACCCCCCTACGAGCAGTACTTC. Protein: CASSAALPPYEQYF.

This chain joins TRBV13 and TRBJ2-7; maybe TRBD1 (5 bases). The CDR3 length is 13 residues. Trimming took 0 bases from V and 4 from J, leaving 7 bases between them. Germline CDR1 PRHDT, CDR2 FYEKMQ (reference sequence). Written as DNA, the CDR3 is TGTGCCAGCAGCTTAGGGGGGCAGTACGAGCAGTACTTC. This sequence encodes CASSLGGQYEQYF. Full variable domain (remainder filled in from reference TRBV13 and TRBJ2-7): AAGVIQSPRHLIKEKRETATLKCYPIPRHDTVYWYQQGPGQDPQFLISFYEKMQSDKGSIPDRFSAQQFSDYHSELNMSSLELGDSALYFCASSLGGQYEQYFGPGTRLTVT.

This clonotype was detected many times. The chain combines TRBV7-6 with TRBJ1-2; D may be TRBD1 (6 bases). Germline V gene sequence: CDR1 SGHVS, CDR2 FNYEAQ. The CDR3 runs to 15 residues. V lost 1 base and J 6 bases, leaving 15 bases between the germline ends. The CDR3 sequence: CASSLEQGLEDGYTF. The CDR3 coding sequence is TGTGCCAGCAGCTTAGAACAGGGCCTAGAGGATGGCTACACCTTC.

Ten or more counts support this clonotype. The chain carries TRBV6-6 and TRBJ1-1, with D unresolved. V lost 2 bases and J lost 0, with 10 bases in between. The CDR3 runs 15 residues. Germline CDR1 and CDR2: MNHNY and SVGAGI (reference sequence). CDR3 nucleotide sequence: TGTGCCAGCAGTTACCGGGATTTGATGAACACTGAAGCTTTCTTT. Its translation is CASSYRDLMNTEAFF.